The 25 T cell receptor beta chains below all came from one sample that was sequenced in a study of cytomegalovirus exposure and HLA in healthy donors (dated by TCRdb to the late 2010s). Library preparation used the immunoSEQ multiplex PCR assay. TCRdb retrieved this table from immuneACCESS and kept in-frame rearrangements only. Not all clones are present; in checked studies, unresolved V genes account for under half, and no reason is known for the remainder. This sample has 50,000 to 65,000 clones in its table, and around 90% of those were observed once. The ten most abundant clones make up roughly 8% of the sample. The sequenced sample was PBMCs. The receptors shown here come from a young woman in good health and CMV-seropositive.

The table lists this clone with a count of one. At one end the junction does not follow the germline gene, possibly because of a read error. The rearrangement uses TRBV7-7 and TRBJ2-1, with D possibly TRBD1 on 5 matching bases. Germline V gene sequence: CDR1 SSHAT, CDR2 FNYEAQ (reference sequence). This CDR3 has 16 residues. The CDR3 sequence: CASSQFGRGNYNEQFF. As DNA, the CDR3 is TGTGCTAGCAGCCAATTCGGAAGGGGCAACTACAATGAGCAGTTCTTC.

V is TRBV29-1 and J is TRBJ2-2; tentatively, D is TRBD2 (6 bases). The CDR3 extends over 12 amino acids. Trimming pared 6 bases from V and 7 bases from J, leaving 12 bases between. Germline V gene sequence: CDR1 SQVTM, CDR2 ANQGSEA. CDR3 coding DNA: TGCAGCGTAACCGGGACTGGCGGGGAGCTGTTTTTT. This encodes CSVTGTGGELFF.

The chain has TRBV5-1 and TRBJ2-7; 11 bases map to TRBD2. The length of the CDR3 is 17 residues. In germline, CDR1 is SGHRS, CDR2 YFSETQ. With 0 bases clipped from V and 4 bases from J, the junction kept 9 bases outside the gene matches. The CDR3 bases are TGCGCCAGCAGCTTGGCTAGCGGGGGGCCTGCAGTATACGAGCAGTACTTC. This codes for CASSLASGGPAVYEQYF.

In its sample, this clone was seen once. CDR3 in amino acids: CASRETGTVGNTIYF. The CDR3 DNA reads TGTGCCAGCAGGGAAACCGGGACAGTTGGAAACACCATATATTTT. The chain couples TRBV6-1 to TRBJ1-3; 7 nucleotides line up with TRBD1. The CDR3 runs 15 residues. With 6 bases clipped from V and 3 bases from J, the junction kept 8 bases outside the gene matches. Germline loops: CDR1 MNHNS, CDR2 SASEGT.

V is TRBV6-1 and J is TRBJ2-7, with TRBD2 identical over 8 bases. CDR1 is MNHNS, CDR2 SASEGT, per germline. CDR3 length equals 15 residues. With V trimmed by 2 bases and J by 5 bases, 8 bases remained unmatched. In DNA form, the CDR3 reads TGTGCCAGCAGTGAAAGCACGGGGGGGCCTGACGAGCAGTACTTC. Translation gives CASSESTGGPDEQYF.

The chain carries TRBV28 and TRBJ2-7, with 7 bases aligning to TRBD1. The CDR3 length is 15 residues. Unmatched junction bases numbered 8, after V lost 6 bases and J lost 0 bases. Germline loops: CDR1 MDHEN, CDR2 SYDVKM. The CDR3 DNA reads as TGTGCCAGCAGCCAGACAGGGCCAAGCTCCTACGAGCAGTACTTC. This gives the protein CASSQTGPSSYEQYF.

This sequence joins TRBV28 and TRBJ1-3, with D possibly matching TRBD1 (5 bases). V lost 3 bases and J lost 0, with 6 bases in between. Per the germline V gene, CDR1 is MDHEN and CDR2 is SYDVKM. The CDR3 sequence is 14 residues long. The DNA for the CDR3 is TGTGCCAGCAGTTTGGGGGGCTCTGGAAACACCATATATTTT. It codes for CASSLGGSGNTIYF.

The rearrangement uses TRBV13 and TRBJ1-1; D is uncertain. The CDR3 runs 12 residues. The germline V and J ends were trimmed by 2 bases and 8 bases, with 9 bases remaining between them. From germline, CDR1 is PRHDT and CDR2 FYEKMQ (reference sequence). The DNA of the CDR3 is TGTGCCAGCAGCTTATCGCGGGGAGAAGCTTTCTTT. Its protein is CASSLSRGEAFF.

The CDR3 DNA reads as TGTGCCAGCAGTTACTCACGGGACAGAGGCTACGAGCAGTACTTC. Its protein is CASSYSRDRGYEQYF. The chain recombines TRBV6-5 with TRBJ2-7; 7 bases are shared with TRBD1. The CDR3 covers 15 residues. V gave up 0 bases and J gave up 3 bases; unmatched junction bases: 5. CDR1 is MNHEY and CDR2 is SVGAGI in the germline V gene.

The V and J genes are TRBV19 and TRBJ2-7, with TRBD2 matching over 7 bases. Trimming took 7 bases from V and 2 from J; bases not matched to a gene: 11. Germline V CDR1 and CDR2: LNHDA, SQIVND (reference sequence). CDR3 length equals 15 residues. This CDR3 is CASIIVKGTTYEQYF. The CDR3 coding sequence is TGTGCCAGTATCATCGTGAAAGGGACTACCTACGAGCAGTACTTC.

This rearrangement joins TRBV6-4 to TRBJ2-1; D is uncertain. Trimming shortened V by 0 bases and J by 0 bases, and 9 bases separated the two germline ends. This CDR3 is 16 amino acids long. The germline gives CDR1 MRHNA, CDR2 SNTAGT. DNA of the CDR3: TGTGCCAGCAGTGACTCGCTAGAGAGCTCCTACAATGAGCAGTTCTTC. Amino acid sequence: CASSDSLESSYNEQFF.

The chain links TRBV29-1 to TRBJ2-5; 16 bases map to TRBD2. CDR3 length: 17 amino acids. Germline-derived CDR1 and CDR2 are SQVTM and ANQGSEA. With 6 bases clipped from V and 4 bases from J, the junction kept 11 bases outside the gene matches. DNA of the CDR3: TGCAGCGTGGAACCCGGGACTAGCGGGGGGGCCCTAGAGACCCAGTACTTC. Its translation is CSVEPGTSGGALETQYF.

In this sample, this clone turned up once. The chain is built from TRBV4-3 and TRBJ1-6; maybe TRBD1 (5 bases). The CDR3 is made up of 17 amino acids. The germline V gene encodes CDR1 LGHNA and CDR2 YSLEER. Trimming shortened V by 0 bases and J by 10 bases, and 19 bases separated the two germline ends. CDR3 nucleotide sequence: TGCGCCAGCAGCCAAGATAGCGGGGCAGGGCTTGGGTCACCCCTCCACTTT. It encodes CASSQDSGAGLGSPLHF.

J is TRBJ2-7 and V is TRBV15; 10 nucleotides match TRBD1. Trimming removed 8 bases from V and 4 bases from J; junction bases left unmatched: 5. This CDR3 spans 13 amino acids. Germline V lookup: CDR1 LNHNV, CDR2 YYDKDF (reference sequence). The CDR3 is CATARDRGYEQYF. The CDR3 nucleotides read TGTGCCACCGCACGGGACAGGGGTTACGAGCAGTACTTC.

As regards this clone: The same CDR3 can be traced to other DNA sequences in this sample. The chain couples TRBV14 to TRBJ2-3; D is perhaps TRBD1 (5 bases). Trimming left V 4 bases short and J 3 bases short, with 8 bases between. The germline V gene has CDR1 SGHDN and CDR2 FVKESK. The CDR3 length is 13 residues. CDR3 sequence reads: CASSLQGTDTQYF. CDR3 sequence (DNA): TGTGCCAGCAGCCTCCAGGGAACAGATACGCAGTATTTT.

The chain links TRBV25-1 to TRBJ2-1, with 11 bases fitting TRBD2. Germline lookup yields CDR1 MGHDK and CDR2 SYGVNS. The CDR3 has 15 residues. The trim removed 1 base at V and 6 bases at J, leaving 2 bases unmatched. CDR3 coding DNA: TGTGCCAGCAGTGAATTAGCGGGGGGGCCCAATGAGCAGTTCTTC. It specifies CASSELAGGPNEQFF.

The chain combines TRBV19 with TRBJ2-7, with 12 bases matching TRBD2. CDR3 size: 16 residues. After removal of 6 bases from V and 5 bases from J, the junction contained 11 bases not matched to a gene. Looked up from germline, CDR1 is LNHDA and CDR2 is SQIVND (reference sequence). CDR3 DNA sequence: TGTGCCAGTAGGTCTAGCGGGGGGGCCGTCGGCCACGAGCAGTACTTC. Translated, it gives CASRSSGGAVGHEQYF.

This chain connects TRBV2 to TRBJ2-1; 12 bases fit TRBD2. Per germline, CDR1 SNHLY and CDR2 FYNNEI. The CDR3 length is 15 residues. The ends lost 2 bases at V and 8 bases at J; junction bases unmatched: 4. The DNA of the CDR3 is TGTGCCAGCAGTGAACTAGCGGGGGGGCAGGATGAGCAGTTCTTC. It is translated as CASSELAGGQDEQFF.

The rearrangement joins TRBV6-5 to TRBJ2-7; 9 nucleotides line up with TRBD2. V was clipped by 0 bases and J by 2 bases; unmatched bases: 2. The CDR3 is 15 amino acids. Germline assignment: CDR1 MNHEY and CDR2 SVGAGI. The CDR3 is CASSYSPSGAYEQYF. CDR3 DNA sequence: TGTGCCAGCAGTTACTCGCCTAGCGGGGCCTACGAGCAGTACTTC.

This chain links TRBV28 with TRBJ2-3; possible D gene TRBD2, 6 bases. V dropped 6 bases and J dropped 4 bases, with 17 bases sitting between them. The germline V gene encodes CDR1 MDHEN and CDR2 SYDVKM. This CDR3 is 15 amino acids long. CDR3: CASSSRRGGPDTQYF. The CDR3 bases are TGTGCCAGCAGCTCCCGCCGGGGAGGCCCAGATACGCAGTATTTT.

The rearrangement uses TRBV5-1 and TRBJ2-1; 13 positions agree with TRBD2. The CDR3 loop spans 17 amino acids. Germline V gives CDR1 SGHRS, CDR2 YFSETQ. Trimming at V came to 4 bases and at J to 5 bases, leaving 9 bases not matched to a gene. CDR3 residues: CASSPRTSGGGDNEQFF. The CDR3 DNA reads as TGCGCCAGCAGCCCGAGGACTAGCGGGGGTGGCGACAATGAGCAGTTCTTC.

This clone is a singleton in its sample. The CDR3 bases are TGTGCCAGCACTAGTTTACTTTCAGGGTCCCGGGAAAAACTGTTTTTT. Its translation is CASTSLLSGSREKLFF. The rearrangement uses TRBV28 and TRBJ1-4, with D tentatively TRBD1 (5 bases). This CDR3 spans 16 amino acids. Per the germline V gene, CDR1 is MDHEN and CDR2 is SYDVKM. V was pared by 7 bases and J by 8 bases, with 23 bases between.

The J gene is TRBJ1-1, the V gene TRBV4-2; 9 nucleotides line up with TRBD1. Germline V gives CDR1 LGHNA, CDR2 YNFKEQ. Germline trimming cut 3 bases from V and 0 bases from J; bases unmatched to any gene: 2. The CDR3 sequence is 15 residues long. CDR3 region: CASSQGTGMNTEAFF. The CDR3 DNA is TGTGCCAGCAGCCAGGGGACAGGGATGAACACTGAAGCTTTCTTT.

The V gene is TRBV4-3, the J gene TRBJ1-5, with 10 bases that match TRBD1. The V gene's germline CDR1 is LGHNA and CDR2 YSLEER. V lost 0 bases, J lost 6 bases, and 2 bases stayed unmatched. The CDR3 runs to 15 residues. CDR3 loop: CASSQETGGPQPQHF. The CDR3 DNA reads TGCGCCAGCAGCCAAGAGACAGGGGGCCCTCAGCCCCAGCATTTT.

The chain has TRBV19 and TRBJ1-1, with 9 bases fitting TRBD1. The CDR3 runs 17 residues. V dropped 0 bases and J dropped 0; count of bases not matched to a gene: 5. Looked up from germline, CDR1 is LNHDA and CDR2 is SQIVND (reference sequence). The CDR3 loop is CASSIDRGQGVNTEAFF. CDR3 bases: TGTGCCAGTAGTATAGACCGGGGACAGGGTGTGAACACTGAAGCTTTCTTT.